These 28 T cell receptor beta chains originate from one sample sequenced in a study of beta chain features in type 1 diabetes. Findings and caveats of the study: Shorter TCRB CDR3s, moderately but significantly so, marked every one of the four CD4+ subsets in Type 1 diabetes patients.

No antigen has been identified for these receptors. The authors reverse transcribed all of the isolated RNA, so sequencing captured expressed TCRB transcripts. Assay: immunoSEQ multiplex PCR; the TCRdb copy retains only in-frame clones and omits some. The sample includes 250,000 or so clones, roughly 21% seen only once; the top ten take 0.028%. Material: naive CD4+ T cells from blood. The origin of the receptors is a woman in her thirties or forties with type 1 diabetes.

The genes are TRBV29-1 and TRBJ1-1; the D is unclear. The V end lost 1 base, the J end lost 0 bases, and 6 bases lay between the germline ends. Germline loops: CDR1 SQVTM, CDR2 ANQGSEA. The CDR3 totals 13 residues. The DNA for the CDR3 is TGCAGCGTTGAAGTTGCGATGAACACTGAAGCTTTCTTT. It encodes CSVEVAMNTEAFF. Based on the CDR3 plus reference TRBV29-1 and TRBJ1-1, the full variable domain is SAVISQKPSRDICQRGTSLTIQCQVDSQVTMMFWYRQQPGQSLTLIATANQGSEATYESGFVIDKFPISRPNLTFSTLTVSNMSPEDSSIYLCSVEVAMNTEAFFGQGTRLTVV.

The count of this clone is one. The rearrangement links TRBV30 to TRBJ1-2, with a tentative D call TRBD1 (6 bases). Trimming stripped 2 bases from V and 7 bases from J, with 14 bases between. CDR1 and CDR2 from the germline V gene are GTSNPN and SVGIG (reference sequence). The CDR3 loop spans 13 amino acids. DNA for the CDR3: TGTGCCTGGAGTAGCGGACAGTCGGGTGGCTACACCTTC. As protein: CAWSSGQSGGYTF.

CDR3 sequence reads: CASRDRNSGGGNEQFF. The CDR3 nucleotides read TGTGCCAGCAGGGATAGGAATAGCGGGGGAGGCAATGAGCAGTTCTTC. V and J are TRBV5-4 and TRBJ2-1; 9 bases fit TRBD2. J lost 6 bases, V lost 5 bases, and 12 bases had no gene match. The CDR3 is 16 residues long. CDR1 is SGHNT, CDR2 YYREEE, per germline (reference sequence).

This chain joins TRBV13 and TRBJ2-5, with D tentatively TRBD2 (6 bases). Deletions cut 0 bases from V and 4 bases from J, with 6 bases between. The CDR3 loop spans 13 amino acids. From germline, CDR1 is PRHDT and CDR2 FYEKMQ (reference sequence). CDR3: CASSLGGGETQYF. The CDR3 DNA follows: TGTGCCAGCAGCTTAGGCGGGGGAGAGACCCAGTACTTC.

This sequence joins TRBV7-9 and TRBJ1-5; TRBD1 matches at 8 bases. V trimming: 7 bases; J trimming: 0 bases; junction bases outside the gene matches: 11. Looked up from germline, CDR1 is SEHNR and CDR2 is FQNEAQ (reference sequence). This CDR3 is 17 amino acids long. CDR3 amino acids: CASTAGTGPYSNQPQHF. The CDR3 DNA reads TGTGCCAGCACCGCCGGGACAGGACCTTATAGCAATCAGCCCCAGCATTTT. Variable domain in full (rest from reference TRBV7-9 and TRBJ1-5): DTGVSQNPRHKITKRGQNVTFRCDPISEHNRLYWYRQTLGQGPEFLTYFQNEAQLEKSRLLSDRFSAERPKGSFSTLEIQRTEQGDSAMYLCASTAGTGPYSNQPQHFGDGTRLSIL.

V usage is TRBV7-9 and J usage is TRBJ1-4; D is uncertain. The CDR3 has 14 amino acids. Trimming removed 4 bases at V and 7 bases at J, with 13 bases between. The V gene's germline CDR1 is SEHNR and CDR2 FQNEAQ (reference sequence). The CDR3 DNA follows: TGTGCCAGCAGCTCAGGCGCCGGCCGTGAAAAACTGTTTTTT. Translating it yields CASSSGAGREKLFF.

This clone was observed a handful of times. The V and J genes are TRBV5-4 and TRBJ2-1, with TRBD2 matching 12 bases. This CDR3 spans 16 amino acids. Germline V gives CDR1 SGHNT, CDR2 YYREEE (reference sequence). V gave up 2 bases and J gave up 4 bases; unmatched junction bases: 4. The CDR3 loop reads CASSLRLAGEYNEQFF. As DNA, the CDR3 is TGTGCCAGCAGCTTACGACTAGCGGGGGAGTACAATGAGCAGTTCTTC.

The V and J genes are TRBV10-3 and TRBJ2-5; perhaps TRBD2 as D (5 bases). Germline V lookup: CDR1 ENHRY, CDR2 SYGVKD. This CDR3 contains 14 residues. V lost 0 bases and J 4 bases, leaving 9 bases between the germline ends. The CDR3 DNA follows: TGTGCCATCAGTGAGTCAGGACTGGCAGAGACCCAGTACTTC. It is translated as CAISESGLAETQYF.

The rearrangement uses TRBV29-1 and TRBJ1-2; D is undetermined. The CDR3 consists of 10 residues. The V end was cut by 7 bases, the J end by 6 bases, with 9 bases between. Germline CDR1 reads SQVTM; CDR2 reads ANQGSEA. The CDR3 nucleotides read TGCAGCGCCGGAGAGGATGGCTACACCTTC. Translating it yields CSAGEDGYTF.

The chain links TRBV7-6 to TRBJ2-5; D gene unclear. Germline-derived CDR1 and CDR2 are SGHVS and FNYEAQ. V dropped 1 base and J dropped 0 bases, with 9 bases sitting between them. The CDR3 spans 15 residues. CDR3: CASSLGAADQETQYF. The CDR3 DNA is TGTGCCAGCAGCTTAGGTGCGGCTGACCAAGAGACCCAGTACTTC.

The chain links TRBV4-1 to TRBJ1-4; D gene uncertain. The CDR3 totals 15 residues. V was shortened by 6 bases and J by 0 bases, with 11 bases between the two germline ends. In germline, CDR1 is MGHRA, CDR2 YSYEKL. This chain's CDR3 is CASRYRTATNEKLFF. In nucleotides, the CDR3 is TGCGCCAGCAGGTACCGAACTGCAACTAATGAAAAACTGTTTTTT.

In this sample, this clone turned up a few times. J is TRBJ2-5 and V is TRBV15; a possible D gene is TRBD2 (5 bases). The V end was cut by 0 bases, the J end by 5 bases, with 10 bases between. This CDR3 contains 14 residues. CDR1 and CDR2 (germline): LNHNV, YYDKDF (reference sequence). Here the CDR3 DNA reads TGTGCCACCAGCAGAGATAATTGGGAGGAGACCCAGTACTTC. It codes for CATSRDNWEETQYF.

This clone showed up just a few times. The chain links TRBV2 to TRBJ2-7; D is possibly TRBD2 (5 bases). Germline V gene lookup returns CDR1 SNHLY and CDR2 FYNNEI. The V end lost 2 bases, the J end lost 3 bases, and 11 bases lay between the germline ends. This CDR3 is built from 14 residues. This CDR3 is CASSESREVYEQYF. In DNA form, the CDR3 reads TGTGCCAGCAGTGAATCTCGGGAAGTCTACGAGCAGTACTTC.

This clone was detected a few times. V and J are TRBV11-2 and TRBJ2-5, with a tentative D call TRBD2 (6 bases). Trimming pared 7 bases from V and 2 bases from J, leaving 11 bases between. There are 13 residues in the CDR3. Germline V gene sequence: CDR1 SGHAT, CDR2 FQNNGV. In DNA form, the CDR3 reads TGTGCCAGCATGGGAGGCTTACAAGAGACCCAGTACTTC. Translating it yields CASMGGLQETQYF.

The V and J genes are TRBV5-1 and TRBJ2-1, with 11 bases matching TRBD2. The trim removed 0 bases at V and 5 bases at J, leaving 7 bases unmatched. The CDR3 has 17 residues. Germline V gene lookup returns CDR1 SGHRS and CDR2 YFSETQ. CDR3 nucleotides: TGCGCCAGCAGCTTGGGGAAGGGACTAGCGGTAGACAATGAGCAGTTCTTC. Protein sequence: CASSLGKGLAVDNEQFF.

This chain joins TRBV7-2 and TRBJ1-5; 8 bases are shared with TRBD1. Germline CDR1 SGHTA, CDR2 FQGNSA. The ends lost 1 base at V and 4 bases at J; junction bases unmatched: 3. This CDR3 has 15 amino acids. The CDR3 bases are TGTGCCAGCAGCTTAGGGGGGACAGGAAATCAGCCCCAGCATTTT. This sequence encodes CASSLGGTGNQPQHF.

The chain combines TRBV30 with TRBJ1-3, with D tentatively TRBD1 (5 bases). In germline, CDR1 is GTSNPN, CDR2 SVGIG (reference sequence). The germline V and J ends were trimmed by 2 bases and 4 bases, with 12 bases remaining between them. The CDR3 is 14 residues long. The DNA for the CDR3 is TGTGCCTGGAGTCCGGGAGGGGCGGGAAACACCATATATTTT. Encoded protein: CAWSPGGAGNTIYF.

CDR3 nucleotide sequence: TGCAGCGTCGTACAGGGTGCGAGGGAGACCCAGTACTTC. The encoded protein is CSVVQGARETQYF. V and J are TRBV29-1 and TRBJ2-5; weak D call: TRBD1 (6 bases). CDR1 is SQVTM and CDR2 is ANQGSEA in the germline V gene. This CDR3 comprises 13 residues. Between the trimmed V and J ends, which lost 6 bases and 5 bases, there was a span of 16 bases.

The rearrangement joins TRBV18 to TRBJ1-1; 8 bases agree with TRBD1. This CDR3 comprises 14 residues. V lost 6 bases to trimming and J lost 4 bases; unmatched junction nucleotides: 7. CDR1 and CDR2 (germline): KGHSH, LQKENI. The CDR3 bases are TGTGCCAGCTCTAGAGCACAGGGGGGCACTGAAGCTTTCTTT. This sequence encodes CASSRAQGGTEAFF.

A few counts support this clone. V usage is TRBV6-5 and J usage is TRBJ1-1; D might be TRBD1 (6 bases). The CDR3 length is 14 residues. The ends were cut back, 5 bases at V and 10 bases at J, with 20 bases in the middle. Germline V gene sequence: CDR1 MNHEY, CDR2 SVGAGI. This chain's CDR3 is CASSSWGRTVGAFF. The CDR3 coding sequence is TGTGCCAGCAGTAGCTGGGGACGGACAGTGGGAGCTTTCTTT.

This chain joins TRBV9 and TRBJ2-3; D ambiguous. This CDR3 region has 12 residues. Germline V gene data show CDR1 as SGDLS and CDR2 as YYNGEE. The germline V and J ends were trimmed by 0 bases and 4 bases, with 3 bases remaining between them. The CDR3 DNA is TGTGCCAGCAGCGTAGTAGCAGATACGCAGTATTTT. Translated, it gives CASSVVADTQYF.

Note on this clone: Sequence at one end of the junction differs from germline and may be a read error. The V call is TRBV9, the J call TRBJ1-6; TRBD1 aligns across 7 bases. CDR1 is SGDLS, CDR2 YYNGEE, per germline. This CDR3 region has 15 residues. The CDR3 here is CTSSADRVGNSPLHF. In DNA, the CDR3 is TGTACCAGCAGCGCCGACAGGGTCGGGAATTCACCCCTCCACTTT.

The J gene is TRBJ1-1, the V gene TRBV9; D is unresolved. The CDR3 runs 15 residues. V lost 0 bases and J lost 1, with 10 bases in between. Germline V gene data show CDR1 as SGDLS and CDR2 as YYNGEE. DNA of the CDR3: TGTGCCAGCAGCGTAGTCTCGTACGGGAACACTGAAGCTTTCTTT. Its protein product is CASSVVSYGNTEAFF.

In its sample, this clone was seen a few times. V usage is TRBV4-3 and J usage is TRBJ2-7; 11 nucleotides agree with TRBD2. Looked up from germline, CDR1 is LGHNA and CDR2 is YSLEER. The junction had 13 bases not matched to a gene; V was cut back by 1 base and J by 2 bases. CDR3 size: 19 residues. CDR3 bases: TGCGCCAGCAGCCAAGGGGGGACGGCTAGCGGGAGGCTGCCCTACGAGCAGTACTTC. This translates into CASSQGGTASGRLPYEQYF.

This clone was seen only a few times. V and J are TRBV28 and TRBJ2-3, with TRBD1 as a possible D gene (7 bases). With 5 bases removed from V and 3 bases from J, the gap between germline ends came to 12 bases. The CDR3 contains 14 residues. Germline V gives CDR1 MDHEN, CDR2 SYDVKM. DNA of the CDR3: TGTGCCAGCAGTGTGGCAGGGGGGACAGATACGCAGTATTTT. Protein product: CASSVAGGTDTQYF.

In DNA form, the CDR3 reads TGTGCCAGCAGCTTATTAACATCCTCAACTAATGAAAAACTGTTTTTT. Its translation is CASSLLTSSTNEKLFF. The chain recombines TRBV7-9 with TRBJ1-4; D is unclear. Trimming stripped 2 bases from V and 0 bases from J, with 10 bases between. This CDR3 has 16 residues. The germline gives CDR1 SEHNR, CDR2 FQNEAQ (reference sequence).

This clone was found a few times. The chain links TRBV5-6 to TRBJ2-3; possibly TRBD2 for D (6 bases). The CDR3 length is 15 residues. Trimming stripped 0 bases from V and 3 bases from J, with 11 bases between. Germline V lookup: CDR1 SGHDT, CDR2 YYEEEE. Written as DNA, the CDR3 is TGTGCCAGCAGCTTGGCGGGAGACGGGACAGATACGCAGTATTTT. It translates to CASSLAGDGTDTQYF.

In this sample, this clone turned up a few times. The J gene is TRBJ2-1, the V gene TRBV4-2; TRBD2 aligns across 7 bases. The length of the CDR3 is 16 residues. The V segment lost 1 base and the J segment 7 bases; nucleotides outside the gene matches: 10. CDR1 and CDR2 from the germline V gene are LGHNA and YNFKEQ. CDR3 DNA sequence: TGTGCCAGCAGCCAAGTAGGGACTACTCCCTTGAATGAGCAGTTCTTC. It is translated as CASSQVGTTPLNEQFF.